The 8 T cell receptor beta chains below were found in one sample sequenced in a study of cytomegalovirus exposure and HLA in healthy donors. TCRdb's copy holds only in-frame clones and misses some; the assay was immunoSEQ multiplex PCR. Among about 350,000 clones listed, about nine tenths were seen once. Source material: PBMCs. The receptors originated from a woman in her 30s in good health and CMV-seropositive.

V gene TRBV25-1 combines with J gene TRBJ1-1, with a weak D call TRBD1 (6 bases). V lost 10 bases, J lost 0 bases, and 15 bases lay in between. The CDR3 has 14 residues. Germline V gene lookup returns CDR1 MGHDK and CDR2 SYGVNS. Here the CDR3 DNA reads TGTGCCACCGGGGGCAGCTTCATGAACACTGAAGCTTTCTTT. Translated: CATGGSFMNTEAFF.

The CDR3 coding sequence is TGTGCCAGCAGCCCTCGGGCGGGAGCTCGAAGCAATGAGCAGTTCTTC. It is translated as CASSPRAGARSNEQFF. The rearrangement links TRBV9 to TRBJ2-1; 7 nucleotides match TRBD2. The junction had 13 bases not matched to a gene; V was cut back by 4 bases and J by 6 bases. The CDR3 is 16 residues long. Germline CDR1 and CDR2: SGDLS and YYNGEE. Based on the CDR3 plus reference TRBV9 and TRBJ2-1, the full variable domain is DSGVTQTPKHLITATGQRVTLRCSPRSGDLSVYWYQQSLDQGLQFLIQYYNGEERAKGNILERFSAQQFPDLHSELNLSSLELGDSALYFCASSPRAGARSNEQFFGPGTRLTVL.

This sequence joins TRBV20-1 and TRBJ2-3; D ambiguous. CDR3 length: 11 residues. The V end was cut by 5 bases, the J end by 2 bases, with 5 bases between. From germline, CDR1 is DFQATT and CDR2 SNEGSKA (reference sequence). CDR3 sequence (DNA): TGCAGTGCTCCTTCCACAGATACGCAGTATTTT. This encodes CSAPSTDTQYF.

The V call is TRBV7-6, the J call TRBJ2-7, with 9 bases that match TRBD1. CDR1 is SGHVS and CDR2 is FNYEAQ in the germline V gene. The CDR3 runs to 15 residues. V shed 4 bases and J 3 bases; nucleotides not matched to a gene: 7. The CDR3 DNA sequence: TGTGCCAGCAGCTCCGACAGGGGGAGAATCTACGAGCAGTACTTC. This translates into CASSSDRGRIYEQYF. Complete variable domain (other parts from reference TRBV7-6 and TRBJ2-7): GAGVSQSPRYKVTKRGQDVALRCDPISGHVSLYWYRQALGQGPEFLTYFNYEAQQDKSGLPNDRFSAERPEGSISTLTIQRTEQRDSAMYRCASSSDRGRIYEQYFGPGTRLTVT.

The chain uses TRBV6-1 and TRBJ1-1; D unclear. CDR3 length: 15 amino acids. Per the germline V gene, CDR1 is MNHNS and CDR2 is SASEGT. The ends were cut back, 1 base at V and 1 base at J, with 10 bases in the middle. DNA of the CDR3: TGTGCCAGCAGTGAAGGGGGTCGGGCGAACACTGAAGCTTTCTTT. This translates into CASSEGGRANTEAFF.

The CDR3 nucleotides read TGTGCCAGCAGCTTAGCGGGCGGGGGGTTCTCCTACGAGCAGTACTTC. Its protein product is CASSLAGGGFSYEQYF. The chain has TRBV7-9 and TRBJ2-7; 8 bases map to TRBD2. The CDR3 consists of 16 residues. V gave up 0 bases and J gave up 0 bases; unmatched junction bases: 4. Germline CDR1 SEHNR, CDR2 FQNEAQ (reference sequence).

The chain carries TRBV5-6 and TRBJ2-1, with D unclear. This CDR3 has 15 amino acids. With 4 bases removed from V and 0 bases from J, the gap between germline ends came to 11 bases. Germline V gives CDR1 SGHDT, CDR2 YYEEEE. CDR3 amino acids: CASSPGLSSYNEQFF. CDR3 bases: TGTGCCAGCAGCCCTGGGCTCAGCTCCTACAATGAGCAGTTCTTC.

J is TRBJ2-2 and V is TRBV14; D unresolved. V was shortened by 1 base and J by 5 bases, with 8 bases between the two germline ends. CDR3 size: 14 residues. Germline V gene sequence: CDR1 SGHDN, CDR2 FVKESK. DNA for the CDR3: TGTGCCAGCAGCCAAGTTTATACAACCGGGGAGCTGTTTTTT. It codes for CASSQVYTTGELFF.